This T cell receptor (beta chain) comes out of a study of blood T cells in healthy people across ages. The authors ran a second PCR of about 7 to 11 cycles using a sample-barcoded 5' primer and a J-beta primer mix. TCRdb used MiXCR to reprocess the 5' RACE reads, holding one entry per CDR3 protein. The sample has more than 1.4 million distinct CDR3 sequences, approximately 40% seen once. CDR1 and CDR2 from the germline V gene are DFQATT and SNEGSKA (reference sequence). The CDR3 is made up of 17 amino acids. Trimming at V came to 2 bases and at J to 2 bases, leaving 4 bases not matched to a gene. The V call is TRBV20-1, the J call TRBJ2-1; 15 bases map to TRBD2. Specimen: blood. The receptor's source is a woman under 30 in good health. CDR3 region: CSARSGTSGRPYNEQFF. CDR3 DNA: TGCAGTGCTAGAAGTGGGACTAGCGGGAGGCCCTACAATGAGCAGTTCTTC.